These 19 T cell receptor beta chains came from one sample sequenced in a study of beta chain features in type 1 diabetes. Study results and limitations: Patients with Type 1 diabetes showed moderately but significantly shorter TCRB CDR3s in all four CD4+ subsets.

What was sequenced were expressed TCRB transcripts, since all of the isolated RNA had been reverse transcribed. The data were produced by immunoSEQ multiplex PCR, yet TCRdb's version contains in-frame clones alone and is incomplete. This table holds about 340,000 clones, approximately 9.9% found once. These receptors have no known antigen. Sequencing input: central memory CD4+ T cells from blood. These receptors were collected from a man aged 25 to 40 with type 1 diabetes.

There are a few counts of this clone. This sequence joins TRBV6-6 and TRBJ1-2, with TRBD1 matching 8 bases. Trimming removed 6 bases from V and 8 bases from J; junction bases left unmatched: 11. The CDR3 has 14 residues. CDR1 is MNHNY and CDR2 is SVGAGI in the germline V gene (reference sequence). CDR3 sequence: CASSPIPGGGGYTF. The CDR3 bases are TGTGCCAGCAGCCCCATCCCAGGGGGCGGAGGCTACACCTTC.

This rearrangement joins TRBV6-5 to TRBJ1-1; 10 positions match TRBD1. The CDR3 has 15 amino acids. Germline values: CDR1 MNHEY, CDR2 SVGAGI. V was clipped by 0 bases and J by 8 bases; unmatched bases: 6. CDR3 bases: TGTGCCAGCAGTTACTCGAGGGGACAGGGGACAGAAGCTTTCTTT. The encoded protein is CASSYSRGQGTEAFF.

The chain has TRBV5-1 and TRBJ2-3; no clear D gene. This CDR3 contains 14 residues. V lost 5 bases, J lost 0 bases, and 10 bases lay in between. CDR1 is SGHRS, CDR2 YFSETQ, per germline. The CDR3 reads CASRDMISTDTQYF. The DNA for the CDR3 is TGCGCCAGCAGAGACATGATCAGCACAGATACGCAGTATTTT.

This clone was counted between two and nine times. The V call is TRBV5-1, the J call TRBJ2-1; D unclear. CDR1 and CDR2 from the germline V gene are SGHRS and YFSETQ. The CDR3 sequence is 15 residues long. V lost 4 bases and J 0 bases, leaving 11 bases between the germline ends. Here the CDR3 reads CASSPEASSYNEQFF. CDR3 in DNA: TGCGCCAGCAGCCCTGAAGCCAGCTCCTACAATGAGCAGTTCTTC. Drawing the rest from reference TRBV5-1 and TRBJ2-1, the complete variable domain is KAGVTQTPRYLIKTRGQQVTLSCSPISGHRSVSWYQQTPGQGLQFLFEYFSETQRNKGNFPGRFSGRQFSNSRSEMNVSTLELGDSALYLCASSPEASSYNEQFFGPGTRLTVL.

This clone was picked up a small number of times. The chain has TRBV2 and TRBJ2-5, with 11 nucleotides matching TRBD1. The CDR3 has 14 residues. Germline CDR1 reads SNHLY; CDR2 reads FYNNEI. V shed 4 bases and J 5 bases; nucleotides not matched to a gene: 3. CDR3 in DNA: TGTGCCAGCAGTGGGACAGGGGGCTTCGAGACCCAGTACTTC. This translates into CASSGTGGFETQYF.

This clone was seen a few times. V gene TRBV12-2 combines with J gene TRBJ1-5; the D call TRBD1 from the table was never checked on the DNA. TRBV12-2 is a documented pseudogene. This CDR3 spans 15 amino acids. The CDR3 reads CASPPGRGVNQPQHF. CDR3 DNA: TGTGCAAGCCCCCCGGGCAGGGGAGTCAATCAGCCCCAGCATTTT.

The V and J genes are TRBV7-9 and TRBJ2-7; no reliable D call. The CDR3 extends over 10 amino acids. Germline V lookup: CDR1 SEHNR, CDR2 FQNEAQ (reference sequence). Trimming left V 5 bases short and J 5 bases short, with 4 bases between. The CDR3 is CASSPDEQYF. The CDR3, as DNA: TGTGCCAGCAGCCCTGACGAGCAGTACTTC.

The genes are TRBV10-2 and TRBJ2-7; 9 bases are shared with TRBD1. The V gene end was trimmed by 3 bases and the J gene end by 1 base; junction bases not matched to a gene: 7. The CDR3 is 16 residues long. Germline V gene data show CDR1 as WSHSY and CDR2 as SAAADI. The CDR3 spells CASSDGGQGLSYEQYF. The CDR3 nucleotides are TGCGCCAGCAGTGATGGGGGACAGGGACTTTCCTACGAGCAGTACTTC.

The rearrangement uses TRBV30 and TRBJ2-5; perhaps TRBD2 as D (5 bases). Germline assignment: CDR1 GTSNPN and CDR2 SVGIG (reference sequence). The V and J ends lost 2 bases and 6 bases respectively, with 16 bases between them. The CDR3 spans 14 residues. Here the CDR3 DNA reads TGTGCCTGGAGTTTTCGACCGGGAAAACAGACCCAGTACTTC. Translation gives CAWSFRPGKQTQYF.

This clone was found a few times. CDR3 protein: CAWRRATNTEAFF. CDR3 nucleotides: TGTGCCTGGAGACGGGCTACAAACACTGAAGCTTTCTTT. This chain links TRBV30 with TRBJ1-1; D is unresolved. The V gene's germline CDR1 is GTSNPN and CDR2 SVGIG (reference sequence). V lost 3 bases and J lost 2, with 10 bases in between. This CDR3 has 13 amino acids.

This clone was seen at least ten times. The chain is built from TRBV28 and TRBJ1-5; D is uncertain. Trimming took off 2 bases at V and 2 bases at J, with 10 bases between the two ends. The CDR3 consists of 15 residues. Germline loops: CDR1 MDHEN, CDR2 SYDVKM. This CDR3 reads CASSLPALGNQPQHF. The CDR3 DNA reads TGTGCCAGCAGTTTACCCGCGCTGGGCAATCAGCCCCAGCATTTT.

This clone was picked up a small number of times. The rearrangement links TRBV4-3 to TRBJ2-6; a possible D gene is TRBD1 (5 bases). Trimming left V 0 bases short and J 2 bases short, with 8 bases between. Germline CDR1 is LGHNA and CDR2 is YSLEER. The CDR3 loop spans 16 amino acids. The CDR3 sequence is CASSQDRDPGANVLTF. CDR3 nucleotide sequence: TGCGCCAGCAGCCAAGACAGGGATCCTGGGGCCAACGTCCTGACTTTC.

This clone was seen only a few times. The V and J genes are TRBV5-6 and TRBJ1-2; 8 positions agree with TRBD1. The germline V gene has CDR1 SGHDT and CDR2 YYEEEE. This CDR3 is built from 15 residues. V shed 4 bases, J shed 5 bases, and the junction held 10 bases outside the gene matches. The CDR3 region is CASSPGTGSAYGYTF. The CDR3 region has the DNA TGTGCCAGCAGCCCCGGGACAGGTTCCGCTTATGGCTACACCTTC.

This clone was counted a few times. The chain has TRBV30 and TRBJ2-7; 8 bases agree with TRBD1. V gave up 5 bases and J gave up 2 bases; unmatched junction bases: 2. The CDR3 contains 12 residues. Germline CDR1 is GTSNPN and CDR2 is SVGIG (reference sequence). CDR3 sequence: CAWGQGPYEQYF. DNA for the CDR3: TGTGCCTGGGGACAGGGCCCCTACGAGCAGTACTTC.

The rearrangement joins TRBV6-1 to TRBJ2-5; TRBD1 matches at 8 bases. The CDR3 extends over 13 amino acids. CDR1 and CDR2 (germline): MNHNS, SASEGT. V was clipped by 11 bases and J by 5 bases; unmatched bases: 10. The DNA for the CDR3 is TGTGCCGGGGAGACAGGGGCGGGCGAGACCCAGTACTTC. The encoded protein is CAGETGAGETQYF.

This clone has ten or more counts. The V call is TRBV6-4, the J call TRBJ2-1, with unresolved D. V lost 2 bases and J lost 8, with 10 bases in between. The germline V gene encodes CDR1 MRHNA and CDR2 SNTAGT. This CDR3 contains 13 residues. Written as DNA, the CDR3 is TGTGCCAGCAGTGACAGGGAAAGGGATGAGCAGTTCTTC. It translates to CASSDRERDEQFF.

The V and J genes are TRBV7-9 and TRBJ1-4; 8 bases are shared with TRBD1. Germline V CDR1 and CDR2: SEHNR, FQNEAQ (reference sequence). Trimming took 4 bases from V and 2 from J; bases not matched to a gene: 6. The CDR3 is made up of 16 amino acids. DNA for the CDR3: TGTGCCAGCAGCTCCCTCCAGGGGGCGACTAATGAAAAACTGTTTTTT. Translated: CASSSLQGATNEKLFF.

This clone has more than one count but fewer than ten. The sample carries other DNA sequences with the same CDR3. V usage is TRBV6-6 and J usage is TRBJ1-1; D is unresolved. Germline V lookup: CDR1 MNHNY, CDR2 SVGAGI (reference sequence). Between the trimmed V and J ends, which lost 2 bases and 1 base, there was a span of 8 bases. This CDR3 comprises 14 residues. DNA of the CDR3: TGTGCCAGCAGTTACGAAGGGTGGAACACTGAAGCTTTCTTT. Its protein product is CASSYEGWNTEAFF.

This clone has just a few counts. This CDR3 is CASCSGGNAKNIQYF. In DNA, the CDR3 is TGTGCCAGCTGTAGCGGGGGGAACGCCAAAAACATTCAGTACTTC. This chain joins TRBV2 and TRBJ2-4; 10 positions match TRBD2. V trimming: 8 bases; J trimming: 1 base; junction bases outside the gene matches: 5. The CDR3 covers 15 residues. CDR1 and CDR2 (germline): SNHLY, FYNNEI.